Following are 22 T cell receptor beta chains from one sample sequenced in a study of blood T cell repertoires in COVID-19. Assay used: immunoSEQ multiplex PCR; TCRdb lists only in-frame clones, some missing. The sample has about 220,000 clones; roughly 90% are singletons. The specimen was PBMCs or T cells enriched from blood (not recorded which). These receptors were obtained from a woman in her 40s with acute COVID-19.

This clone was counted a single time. CDR3 bases: TGTGCCAGCAGCCCACGGACTGATCGAAACACTGAAGCTTTCTTT. Its protein product is CASSPRTDRNTEAFF. The chain is built from TRBV7-9 and TRBJ1-1, with no clear D. Trimming removed 5 bases at V and 2 bases at J, with 15 bases between. CDR1 and CDR2 (germline): SEHNR, FQNEAQ (reference sequence). CDR3 length: 15 residues.

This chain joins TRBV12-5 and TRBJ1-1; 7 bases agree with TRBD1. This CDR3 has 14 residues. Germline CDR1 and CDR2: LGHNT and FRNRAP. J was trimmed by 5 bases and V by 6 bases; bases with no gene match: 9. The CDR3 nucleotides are TGTGCTAGTGGCCCGAAGACAGGGAGGACTGAAGCTTTCTTT. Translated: CASGPKTGRTEAFF. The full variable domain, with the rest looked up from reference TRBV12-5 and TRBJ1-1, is DARVTQTPRHKVTEMGQEVTMRCQPILGHNTVFWYRQTMMQGLELLAYFRNRAPLDDSGMPKDRFSAEMPDATLATLKIQPSEPRDSAVYFCASGPKTGRTEAFFGQGTRLTVV.

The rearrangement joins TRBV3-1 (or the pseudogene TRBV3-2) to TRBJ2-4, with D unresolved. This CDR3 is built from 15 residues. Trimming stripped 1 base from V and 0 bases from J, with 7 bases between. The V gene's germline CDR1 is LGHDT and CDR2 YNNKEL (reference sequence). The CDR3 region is CASSQVRLAKNIQYF. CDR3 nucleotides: TGTGCCAGCAGCCAAGTACGGTTAGCCAAAAACATTCAGTACTTC.

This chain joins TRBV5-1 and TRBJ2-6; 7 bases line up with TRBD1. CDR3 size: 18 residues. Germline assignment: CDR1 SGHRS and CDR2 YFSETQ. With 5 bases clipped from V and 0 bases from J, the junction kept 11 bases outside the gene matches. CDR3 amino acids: CASRFPGQLNSGANVLTF. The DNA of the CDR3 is TGCGCCAGCAGATTTCCGGGACAGCTTAACTCTGGGGCCAACGTCCTGACTTTC.

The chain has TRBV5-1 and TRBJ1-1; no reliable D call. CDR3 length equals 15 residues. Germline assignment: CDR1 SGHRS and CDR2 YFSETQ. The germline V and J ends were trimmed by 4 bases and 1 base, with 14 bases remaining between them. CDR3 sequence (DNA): TGCGCCAGCAGCATTAGGAGTCCTCCGAACACTGAAGCTTTCTTT. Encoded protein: CASSIRSPPNTEAFF. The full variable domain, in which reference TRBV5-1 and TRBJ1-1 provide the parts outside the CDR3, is KAGVTQTPRYLIKTRGQQVTLSCSPISGHRSVSWYQQTPGQGLQFLFEYFSETQRNKGNFPGRFSGRQFSNSRSEMNVSTLELGDSALYLCASSIRSPPNTEAFFGQGTRLTVV.

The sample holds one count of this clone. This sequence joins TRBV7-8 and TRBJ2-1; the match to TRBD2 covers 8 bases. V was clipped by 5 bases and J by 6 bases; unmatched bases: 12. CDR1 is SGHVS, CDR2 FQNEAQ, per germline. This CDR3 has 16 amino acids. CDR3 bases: TGTGCCAGCAGCATTGGTTCGGGACTAGAGTTCAATGAGCAGTTCTTC. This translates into CASSIGSGLEFNEQFF. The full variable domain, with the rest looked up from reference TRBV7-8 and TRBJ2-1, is GAGVSQSPRYKVAKRGQDVALRCDPISGHVSLFWYQQALGQGPEFLTYFQNEAQLDKSGLPSDRFFAERPEGSVSTLKIQRTQQEDSAVYLCASSIGSGLEFNEQFFGPGTRLTVL.

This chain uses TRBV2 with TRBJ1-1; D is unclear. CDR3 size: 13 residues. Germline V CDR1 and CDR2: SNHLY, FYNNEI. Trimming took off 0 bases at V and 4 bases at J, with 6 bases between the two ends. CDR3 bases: TGTGCCAGCAGTGAAGCGCCAGGCACTGAAGCTTTCTTT. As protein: CASSEAPGTEAFF.

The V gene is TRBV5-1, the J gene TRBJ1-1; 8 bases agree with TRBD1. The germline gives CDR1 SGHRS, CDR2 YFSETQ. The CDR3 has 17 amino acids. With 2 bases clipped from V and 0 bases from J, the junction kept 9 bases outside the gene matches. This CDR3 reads CASSFYTGGSLNTEAFF. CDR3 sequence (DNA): TGCGCCAGCAGCTTTTACACAGGGGGGTCCTTGAACACTGAAGCTTTCTTT.

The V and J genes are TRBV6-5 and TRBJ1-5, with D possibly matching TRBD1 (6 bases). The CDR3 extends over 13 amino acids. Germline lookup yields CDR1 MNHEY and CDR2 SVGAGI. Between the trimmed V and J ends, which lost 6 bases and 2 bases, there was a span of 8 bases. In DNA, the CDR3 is TGTGCCAGCAGGCCAGGGGGCAATCAGCCCCAGCATTTT. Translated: CASRPGGNQPQHF.

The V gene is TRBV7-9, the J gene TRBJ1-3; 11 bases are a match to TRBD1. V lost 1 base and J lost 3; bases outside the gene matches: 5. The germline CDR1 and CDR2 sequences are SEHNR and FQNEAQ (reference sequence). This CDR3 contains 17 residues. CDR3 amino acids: CASSLGTGGAGGNTIYF. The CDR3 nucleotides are TGTGCCAGCAGCTTAGGGACAGGGGGCGCCGGTGGAAACACCATATATTTT. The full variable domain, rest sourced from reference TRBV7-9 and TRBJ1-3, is DTGVSQNPRHKITKRGQNVTFRCDPISEHNRLYWYRQTLGQGPEFLTYFQNEAQLEKSRLLSDRFSAERPKGSFSTLEIQRTEQGDSAMYLCASSLGTGGAGGNTIYFGEGSWLTVV.

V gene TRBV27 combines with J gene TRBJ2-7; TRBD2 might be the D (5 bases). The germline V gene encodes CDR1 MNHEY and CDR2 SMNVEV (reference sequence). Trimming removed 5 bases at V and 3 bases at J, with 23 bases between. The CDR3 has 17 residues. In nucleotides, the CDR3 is TGTGCCAGCAGTCCCAAGGGCGGGCAGTCCTTCTACTACGAGCAGTACTTC. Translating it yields CASSPKGGQSFYYEQYF.

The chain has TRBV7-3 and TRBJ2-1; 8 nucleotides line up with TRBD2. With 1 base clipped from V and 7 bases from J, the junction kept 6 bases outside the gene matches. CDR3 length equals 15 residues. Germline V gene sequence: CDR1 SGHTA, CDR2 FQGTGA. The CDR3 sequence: CASSLNPGGVNEQFF. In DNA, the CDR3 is TGTGCCAGCAGCTTAAACCCGGGGGGGGTTAATGAGCAGTTCTTC.

CDR3 sequence: CASSLGITGINEQFF. The CDR3 DNA is TGTGCCAGCAGCTTGGGCATCACGGGGATCAATGAGCAGTTCTTC. The V gene is TRBV5-5, the J gene TRBJ2-1; possible D gene TRBD2, 5 bases. V lost 0 bases and J lost 6, with 13 bases in between. The CDR3 has 15 amino acids. Germline CDR1 and CDR2: SGHKS and YYEKEE (reference sequence).

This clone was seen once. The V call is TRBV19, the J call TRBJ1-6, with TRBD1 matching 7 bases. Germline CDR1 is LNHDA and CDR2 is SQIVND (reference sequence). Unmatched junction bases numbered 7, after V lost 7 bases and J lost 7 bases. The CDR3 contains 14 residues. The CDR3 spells CASNTGVSNSPLHF. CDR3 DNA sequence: TGTGCCAGTAACACAGGGGTCTCGAATTCACCCCTCCACTTT.

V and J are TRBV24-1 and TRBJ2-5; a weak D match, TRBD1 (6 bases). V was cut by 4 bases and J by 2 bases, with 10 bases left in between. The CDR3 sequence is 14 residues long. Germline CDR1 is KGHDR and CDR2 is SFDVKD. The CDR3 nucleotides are TGTGCCACCAGTGACAGGACAGTACAAGAGACCCAGTACTTC. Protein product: CATSDRTVQETQYF.

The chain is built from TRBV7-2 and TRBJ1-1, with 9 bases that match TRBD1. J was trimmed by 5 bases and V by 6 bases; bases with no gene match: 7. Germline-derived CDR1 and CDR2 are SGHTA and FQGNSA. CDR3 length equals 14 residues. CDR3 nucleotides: TGTGCCAGCAGAAACACAGGGGGCAATACTGAAGCTTTCTTT. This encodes CASRNTGGNTEAFF. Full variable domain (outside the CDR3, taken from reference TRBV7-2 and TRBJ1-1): GAGVSQSPSNKVTEKGKDVELRCDPISGHTALYWYRQSLGQGLEFLIYFQGNSAPDKSGLPSDRFSAERTGGSVSTLTIQRTQQEDSAVYLCASRNTGGNTEAFFGQGTRLTVV.

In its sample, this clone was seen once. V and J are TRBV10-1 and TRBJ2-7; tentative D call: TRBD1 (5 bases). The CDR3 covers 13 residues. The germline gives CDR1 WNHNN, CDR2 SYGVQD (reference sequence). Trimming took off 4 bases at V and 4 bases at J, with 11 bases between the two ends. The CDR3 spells CASSGSRGYEQYF. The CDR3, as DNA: TGCGCCAGCAGTGGTTCTAGGGGTTACGAGCAGTACTTC.

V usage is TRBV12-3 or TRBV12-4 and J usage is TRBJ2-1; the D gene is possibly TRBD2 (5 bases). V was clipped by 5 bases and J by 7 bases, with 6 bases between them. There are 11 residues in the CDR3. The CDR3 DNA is TGTGCCAGCAGTCGGGAAAATGAGCAGTTCTTC. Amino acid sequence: CASSRENEQFF.

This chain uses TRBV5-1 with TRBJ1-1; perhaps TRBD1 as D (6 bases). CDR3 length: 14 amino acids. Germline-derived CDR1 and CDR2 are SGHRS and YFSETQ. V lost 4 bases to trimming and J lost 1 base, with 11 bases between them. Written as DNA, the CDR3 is TGCGCCAGCAGCGTGGGACATCCGAACACTGAAGCTTTCTTT. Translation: CASSVGHPNTEAFF.

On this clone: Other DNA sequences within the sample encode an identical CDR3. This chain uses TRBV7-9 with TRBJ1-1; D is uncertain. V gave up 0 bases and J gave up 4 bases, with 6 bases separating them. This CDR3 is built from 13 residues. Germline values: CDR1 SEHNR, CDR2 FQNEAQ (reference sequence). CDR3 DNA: TGTGCCAGCAGCTTAGCGGCGGGCACTGAAGCTTTCTTT. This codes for CASSLAAGTEAFF.

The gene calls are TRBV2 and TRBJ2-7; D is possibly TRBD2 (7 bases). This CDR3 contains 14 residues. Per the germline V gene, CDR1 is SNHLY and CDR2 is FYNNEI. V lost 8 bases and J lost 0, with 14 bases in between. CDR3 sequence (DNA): TGTGCCAGCTCTGGGGGGGCCCCCTCCTACGAGCAGTACGTC. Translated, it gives CASSGGAPSYEQYV.

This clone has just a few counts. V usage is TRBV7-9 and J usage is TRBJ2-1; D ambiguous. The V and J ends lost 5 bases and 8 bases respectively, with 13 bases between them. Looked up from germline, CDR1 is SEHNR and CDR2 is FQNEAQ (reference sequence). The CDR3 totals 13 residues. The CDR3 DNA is TGTGCCAGCAGCGATAGAGGTTTAGATGAGCAGTTCTTC. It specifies CASSDRGLDEQFF.